This T cell receptor beta chain was recorded in a study of somatic mutations in cytotoxic T cells in rheumatoid arthritis. Study details: Nearly 100% purity was obtained when some V beta antibody-stained T-cell populations were flow-sorted; these included V beta1+ cells sequenced for TCRB.

Assay used: immunoSEQ multiplex PCR; TCRdb lists only in-frame clones, some missing. The repertoire holds around 6,000 clones, with roughly 80% as singletons. Study-wide results and caveats: It was found that CD8+ T-cell clonality in rheumatoid arthritis patients did not differ significantly from that in age-matched healthy controls. Age-dependent increases in CD8+ clonality occurred in rheumatoid arthritis patients but not in healthy controls.

Turning to this clone: As yet, its antigen is unknown. The same CDR3 arises from other DNA sequences in this sample as well.

Germline CDR1 reads MRHNA; CDR2 reads SNTAGT. Trimming removed 0 bases at V and 2 bases at J, with 7 bases between. This CDR3 region has 14 residues. Sequenced: CD8+ T cells sorted from blood. This chain uses TRBV6-4 with TRBJ1-1; D uncertain. The TCR originated in an adult with rheumatoid arthritis. The CDR3 loop is CASSDSPENTEAFF. DNA for the CDR3: TGTGCCAGCAGTGACTCGCCCGAAAACACTGAAGCTTTCTTT.